This entry concerns a single TCR beta chain. Its antigen is undetermined. V dropped 5 bases and J dropped 8 bases, with 9 bases sitting between them. This CDR3 contains 11 residues. In germline, CDR1 is MNHEY, CDR2 SVGEGT. TCRdb re-called the 5' RACE reads with MiXCR, one entry per CDR3 protein. This sample has under 250,000 distinct CDR3 sequences, with about 16% found just once. This sample was taken from a study of T-cell memory formation after mild COVID-19. Study context: In these data, TCR clusters were largely donor specific. Study-wide results and limits: The study detected some responding clones in pre-infection memory, suggesting cross-reactive memory joined. Among CD4+ contracting clones, most were CM and EM, and CD8+ ones EMRA.

The chain is built from TRBV6-2 or TRBV6-3 and TRBJ1-2, with D uncertain. Sequenced sample: PBMCs or a T cell subset sorted from them (not recorded which). The sequence was obtained from an adult woman who had mild COVID-19 (a few samples of this study predate the infection). Cell type and time point are not known. This CDR3 is CASSHDRGYTF. The CDR3 coding sequence is TGTGCCAGCAGTCATGATCGCGGCTACACCTTC.